This T cell receptor (beta chain) stems from a study of T cell responses to AZD1222 COVID-19 vaccine (dated by TCRdb to about 2021). Broadly, across the study: A total of just over 230 trial participants underwent TCR sequencing, of whom roughly 210 had received two doses of AZD1222 and around 26 had received two doses of the MenACWY control vaccine. Enrollment into the trials was organized by age into subgroups of 18-55, 56-69 and 70-plus years, and those subgroups contained roughly 160, 29 and 62 TCR-sequenced participants, respectively. Beyond this particular receptor, the publication reports: Only five or six AZD1222 recipients were SARS-CoV-2 seropositive at baseline, limiting conclusions about previously exposed vaccinees. In the small 56-69-year group, the increase in depth fell short of significance, most likely because of low power. After two AZD1222 doses, spike-specific TCR breadth and depth were significantly higher than at day 0 and than in MenACWY recipients. Because no day 14 peak-response samples were available, the repertoires could be characterized only after the peak T cell response. CD4 TCRs associated with the vaccine covered the entire spike protein, and the dominant responses were in regions 160-218 and 743-854. Reportedly, close to half of the unique spike-specific TCRs recognized epitopes lying outside the regions that are mutated in the B.1.351 and B.1.1.7 variants. Participants were mostly white British and included more females than males, and it was suggested by the authors that clonal diversity may have been underestimated.

The CDR3 regions of human TCRbeta chains were analyzed by immunosequencing. Turning to the authors' computational methods: TCRs in the repertoires were matched against a reference library of SARS-CoV-2-specific TCRs that had been generated with the MIRA antigen-specificity platform. Breadth was defined as the fraction of unique TCRs that were SARS-CoV-2-associated, and depth was defined as the fraction of total T cells that were SARS-CoV-2-associated. Each spike-specific TCR was assigned to its reactive spike region and to a CD4 or CD8 class using the MIRA data. Log10-transformed breadth and depth values were compared by one-way ANOVA with Sidak's multiple comparisons tests. In TCRdb, the immuneACCESS table is reduced to in-frame sequences with V and J assigned. These tables do not hold every clone; where another copy was compared, an unresolved V gene accounts for under half, and the others remain unexplained. From that table come the V and J calls and clone size; the DNA was used to work out D and trimming. The sample table shows roughly 70,000 clones, and under 90% are seen once. About 14% of the sample is held by the ten biggest clonotypes.

Spanning cysteine to phenylalanine, the CDR3 consists of 15 amino acids. CDR3 DNA is the only sequence kept; it has 45 bases, read in frame from the first base. The trim is 3 bases for V and 0 bases for J, with a gap of 9 bases between the germline ends. In the germline V gene, CDR1 corresponds to MRHNA and CDR2 to SNTAGT. The intended sense of this specimen's time point label: about 28 days (+/-7) after the second vaccine dose. AZD1222 recipients whose second dose came at about 4 weeks and those whose second dose came at about 12 weeks were combined into one group, since spike-specific TCR depth and breadth did not differ between the two schedules. Vaccinee samples were obtained from the UK trials COV001 and COV002, which included a single-blind randomized controlled phase 2/3 trial of AZD1222 (ChAdOx1 nCoV-19) in healthy adults. For TCRbeta chain sequencing, PBMC samples were collected from trial participants at day 0 and at day 28 after the second dose.

Concerning this clone itself: It has no known antigen specificity. It has no much larger one-base neighbor in the sample; base qualities were not kept.

The specimen comprised peripheral blood, sampled 28 days after the second AZD1222 dose. The clonotype was recovered from an adult who received the AZD1222 COVID-19 vaccine. The chain is made from TRBV6-4 and TRBJ1-3; the D gene identity is not certain. In nucleotides, the sequence is TGTGCCAGCAGTGATTCGGCGGACTCTGGAAACACCATATATTTT. The resulting protein is CASSDSADSGNTIYF.